These 5 T cell receptor beta chains originate from one sample sequenced in a study of blood T cell repertoires in COVID-19. Clones were read by immunoSEQ multiplex PCR, and TCRdb kept only the in-frame ones, dropping some. The repertoire holds 200,000 or so clones, with about nine tenths as singletons. The material sequenced was peripheral blood. The receptors were gathered from a woman in her sixties or seventies with acute or convalescent COVID-19.

In this sample, this clone turned up once. The chain couples TRBV7-3 to TRBJ2-1; D uncertain. Between the trimmed V and J ends, which lost 4 bases and 6 bases, there was a span of 13 bases. The germline V gene encodes CDR1 SGHTA and CDR2 FQGTGA. CDR3 length equals 14 residues. In DNA form, the CDR3 reads TGTGCCAGCAGCTATACCGCCCAGGCCAATGAGCAGTTCTTC. Protein: CASSYTAQANEQFF.

The chain couples TRBV10-2 to TRBJ2-5, with TRBD2 identical over 7 bases. This CDR3 spans 14 amino acids. The germline gives CDR1 WSHSY, CDR2 SAAADI. Trimming cost V 8 bases and J 0 bases; bases outside gene matches: 6. The CDR3: CASSAGGYQETQYF. For the CDR3, the DNA is TGCGCCAGCTCGGCCGGGGGGTACCAAGAGACCCAGTACTTC.

The chain couples TRBV4-3 to TRBJ2-3, with D possibly TRBD1 on 6 matching bases. The germline V gene encodes CDR1 LGHNA and CDR2 YSLEER. There are 13 residues in the CDR3. Trimming took off 1 base at V and 5 bases at J, with 7 bases between the two ends. As DNA, the CDR3 is TGCGCCAGCAGCCAAGTAGGGGGAGATACGCAGTATTTT. It encodes CASSQVGGDTQYF.

The V and J genes are TRBV7-8 and TRBJ1-1; D is ambiguous. The CDR3 contains 13 residues. Germline lookup yields CDR1 SGHVS and CDR2 FQNEAQ. V was trimmed by 3 bases and J by 1 base, leaving 6 bases between them. The CDR3 loop reads CASSFGGNTEAFF. The CDR3 nucleotides read TGTGCCAGCAGCTTCGGAGGGAACACTGAAGCTTTCTTT.

This clone was recorded once. The chain links TRBV5-1 to TRBJ2-2, with TRBD2 matching over 12 bases. Germline loops: CDR1 SGHRS, CDR2 YFSETQ. The CDR3 sequence is 19 residues long. The V segment lost 4 bases and the J segment 1 base; nucleotides outside the gene matches: 11. CDR3 sequence: CASSATTSGGPWNTGELFF. CDR3 bases: TGCGCCAGCAGCGCTACTACTAGCGGGGGGCCCTGGAACACCGGGGAGCTGTTTTTT.